One and the same sample provided the 24 T cell receptor beta chains below, sequenced in a study of T cells in Graves' hyperthyroidism and ophthalmopathy. Researchers took RNA transcripts and amplified the TCR beta CDR3 regions from them. HTBI primers drove first-round RT-PCR of the TCR CDR3. TCRdb reprocessed the multiplex PCR reads with MiXCR, giving one entry per CDR3 protein. The data hold 350,000 to 450,000 distinct CDR3 sequences, with approximately 15% observed a single time. Material: blood. The receptor source for this set is a woman aged 55-69 years with Graves' hyperthyroidism.

The chain joins TRBV29-1 to TRBJ1-2; D perhaps matches TRBD1 (6 bases). The ends were cut back, 6 bases at V and 2 bases at J, with 13 bases in the middle. CDR3 length: 13 residues. Germline V gene lookup returns CDR1 SQVTM and CDR2 ANQGSEA. CDR3 in DNA: TGCAGCGTCGGGACAAATCACAACTATGGCTACACCTTC. Translating it yields CSVGTNHNYGYTF.

This clonotype was observed a few times. V gene TRBV6-5 combines with J gene TRBJ2-5, with 10 bases fitting TRBD2. From germline, CDR1 is MNHEY and CDR2 SVGAGI. The junction had 6 bases not matched to a gene; V was cut back by 1 base and J by 1 base. This CDR3 has 17 residues. The CDR3 here is CASSYLEREGRQETQYF. The CDR3 bases are TGTGCCAGCAGTTACTTAGAGCGGGAGGGCCGCCAAGAGACCCAGTACTTC.

This clonotype appeared many times. This sequence joins TRBV12-3 or TRBV12-4 and TRBJ2-3; 9 nucleotides align to TRBD2. CDR3 length: 16 amino acids. The J segment lost 3 bases and the V segment lost 2 bases, leaving 6 bases of the junction unmatched. Written as DNA, the CDR3 is TGTGCCAGCAGTTTAACTAGCGGGTTCGTAACAGATACGCAGTATTTT. Its translation: CASSLTSGFVTDTQYF.

This clonotype turned up a few times. Germline is not matched at one junction end, which may reflect a read error. The chain couples TRBV18 to TRBJ2-2, with D possibly being TRBD2 (5 bases). The CDR3 totals 16 residues. Germline CDR1 KGHSH, CDR2 LQKENI. The CDR3 reads CASSPLETGNTGKLFF. In DNA form, the CDR3 reads TGTGCCAGCTCACCACTGGAGACGGGAAACACCGGGAAGCTGTTTTTT.

This clonotype was detected ten times or more. The chain links TRBV29-1 to TRBJ1-1; tentatively, D is TRBD1 (5 bases). The ends were cut back, 5 bases at V and 6 bases at J, with 16 bases in the middle. CDR1 SQVTM and CDR2 ANQGSEA come from the germline V gene. The CDR3 covers 13 residues. The CDR3, as DNA: TGCAGCGTTTACCAGGGATGGGGGGCTGAAGCTTTCTTT. Amino acid sequence: CSVYQGWGAEAFF.

The rearrangement uses TRBV20-1 and TRBJ1-1, with D possibly TRBD1 on 5 matching bases. Germline V gives CDR1 DFQATT, CDR2 SNEGSKA (reference sequence). Trimming took off 1 base at V and 1 base at J, with 13 bases between the two ends. This CDR3 is 15 amino acids long. The CDR3 protein is CSARGPPGGNTEAFF. CDR3 DNA sequence: TGCAGTGCTAGAGGGCCACCGGGGGGGAACACTGAAGCTTTCTTT.

The rearrangement links TRBV5-4 to TRBJ2-7; 9 nucleotides match TRBD1. The junction had 8 bases not matched to a gene; V was cut back by 4 bases and J by 3 bases. Germline lookup yields CDR1 SGHNT and CDR2 YYREEE (reference sequence). The CDR3 contains 15 residues. The CDR3 reads CASSESTGGYYEQYF. The DNA of the CDR3 is TGTGCCAGCAGCGAATCGACAGGGGGATACTACGAGCAGTACTTC.

This clonotype showed up many times. The V and J genes are TRBV12-3 or TRBV12-4 and TRBJ1-5; no firm D call. Trimming left V 5 bases short and J 4 bases short, with 12 bases between. This CDR3 has 14 amino acids. This CDR3 reads CASSQHSRNQPQHF. CDR3 DNA sequence: TGTGCCAGCAGTCAACACTCCCGAAATCAGCCCCAGCATTTT.

The rearrangement uses TRBV6-4 and TRBJ1-1, with TRBD1 matching over 7 bases. The V segment lost 8 bases and the J segment 1 base; nucleotides outside the gene matches: 4. Germline V CDR1 and CDR2: MRHNA, SNTAGT. CDR3 length equals 13 residues. The CDR3 nucleotides read TGTGCCAGCGAGACAGGGCGGAACACTGAAGCTTTCTTT. It is translated as CASETGRNTEAFF.

This clonotype was recorded at least ten times. The gene calls are TRBV28 and TRBJ2-3; D is uncertain. Between the trimmed V and J ends, which lost 7 bases and 2 bases, there was a span of 19 bases. The CDR3 runs to 16 residues. Germline V gene lookup returns CDR1 MDHEN and CDR2 SYDVKM. The CDR3 DNA sequence: TGTGCCAGCACACCCCCGAGGACGAACCCCACAGATACGCAGTATTTT. This gives the protein CASTPPRTNPTDTQYF.

The table lists this clonotype with a few counts. At one boundary the junction diverges from the germline segment, which might be a read error. The chain is built from TRBV30 and TRBJ2-1; tentatively, D is TRBD2 (6 bases). CDR3 length: 12 residues. The germline V gene encodes CDR1 GTSNPN and CDR2 SVGIG (reference sequence). The CDR3 nucleotides read TGTGCCTGGAGTGTAAAGCCCCGGGAGCGGTTCTTC. It is translated as CAWSVKPRERFF.

There are many counts of this clonotype. This chain uses TRBV30 with TRBJ2-1; no clear D gene. CDR1 and CDR2 (germline): GTSNPN, SVGIG (reference sequence). The CDR3 length is 11 residues. Trimming left V 1 base short and J 7 bases short, with 5 bases between. The CDR3 here is CAWSAGNEQFF. The CDR3 DNA is TGTGCCTGGAGTGCCGGGAATGAGCAGTTCTTC.

This clonotype was seen at least ten times. The J gene is TRBJ2-3, the V gene TRBV20-1; D possibly corresponds to TRBD2 (6 bases). This CDR3 has 15 amino acids. Trimming removed 5 bases at V and 0 bases at J, with 15 bases between. Germline CDR1 is DFQATT and CDR2 is SNEGSKA (reference sequence). CDR3 sequence reads: CSAPNRLVSTDTQYF. The CDR3 DNA reads TGCAGTGCTCCAAACAGACTAGTTAGCACAGATACGCAGTATTTT.

This clonotype was detected many times. The rearrangement joins TRBV2 to TRBJ1-5; 12 bases map to TRBD1. Germline V CDR1 and CDR2: SNHLY, FYNNEI. The CDR3 sequence is 17 residues long. With 6 bases clipped from V and 2 bases from J, the junction kept 8 bases outside the gene matches. The CDR3 DNA follows: TGTGCCAGCAGCCCAGGGACAGGGGGCCCGGGCAATCAGCCCCAGCATTTT. Its translation is CASSPGTGGPGNQPQHF. The full variable domain, in which reference TRBV2 and TRBJ1-5 provide the parts outside the CDR3, is EPEVTQTPSHQVTQMGQEVILRCVPISNHLYFYWYRQILGQKVEFLVSFYNNEISEKSEIFDDQFSVERPDGSNFTLKIRSTKLEDSAMYFCASSPGTGGPGNQPQHFGDGTRLSIL.

The V gene is TRBV6-5, the J gene TRBJ2-7; 7 positions agree with TRBD2. V trimming: 2 bases; J trimming: 4 bases; junction bases outside the gene matches: 17. Germline CDR1 MNHEY, CDR2 SVGAGI. The CDR3 is 18 residues long. CDR3 in amino acids: CASSYLVGGPSSSYEQYF. Here the CDR3 DNA reads TGTGCCAGCAGTTACCTAGTGGGAGGGCCCTCGAGCTCGTACGAGCAGTACTTC.

This clonotype was counted at least ten times. The rearrangement joins TRBV20-1 to TRBJ2-1; 7 nucleotides align to TRBD1. The germline CDR1 and CDR2 sequences are DFQATT and SNEGSKA (reference sequence). Unmatched junction bases numbered 11, after V lost 1 base and J lost 8 bases. The CDR3 covers 15 residues. The CDR3 sequence is CSARAVAGGSDEQFF. In nucleotides, the CDR3 is TGCAGTGCTAGAGCGGTGGCAGGGGGTTCGGATGAGCAGTTCTTC.

In its sample, this clonotype was seen a few times. The V gene is TRBV5-1, the J gene TRBJ2-7; 10 nucleotides match TRBD1. Trimming at V came to 4 bases and at J to 3 bases, leaving 4 bases not matched to a gene. The CDR3 length is 14 residues. Looked up from germline, CDR1 is SGHRS and CDR2 is YFSETQ. CDR3 DNA sequence: TGCGCCAGCAGCGCCCGGGACAGGGGCTACGAGCAGTACTTC. Its protein is CASSARDRGYEQYF.

As to this clonotype: The missing conserved phenylalanine or tryptophan at the end of this CDR3 makes a read error likely. The V gene is TRBV28, the J gene TRBJ2-1; possible D gene TRBD1, 5 bases. Trimming shortened V by 4 bases and J by 6 bases, and 19 bases separated the two germline ends. The CDR3 runs 16 residues. Germline V gene lookup returns CDR1 MDHEN and CDR2 SYDVKM. The CDR3 DNA reads as TGTGCCAGCAGTTCAAAACCCAGGGTATATGGCAATGAGCAGTTCTAC. Translating gives CASSSKPRVYGNEQFY.

This clonotype showed up many times. The chain joins TRBV3-1 to TRBJ2-5, with 13 bases lining up with TRBD2. Germline assignment: CDR1 LGHDT and CDR2 YNNKEL (reference sequence). This CDR3 comprises 15 residues. The junction had 2 bases not matched to a gene; V was cut back by 2 bases and J by 5 bases. The CDR3 loop is CASSQQTSGGETQYF. As DNA, the CDR3 is TGTGCCAGCAGCCAACAGACTAGCGGGGGGGAGACCCAGTACTTC.

This clonotype was seen at least ten times. The chain links TRBV7-6 to TRBJ2-1; D gene unclear. The V end was cut by 1 base, the J end by 0 bases, with 13 bases between. This CDR3 spans 17 amino acids. Per the germline V gene, CDR1 is SGHVS and CDR2 is FNYEAQ. The CDR3 loop is CASSLVAGPPSYNEQFF. The CDR3 DNA reads TGTGCCAGCAGCTTAGTGGCAGGCCCACCCTCCTACAATGAGCAGTTCTTC.

The table lists this clonotype with many counts. The chain employs TRBV2 and TRBJ2-3, with D possibly being TRBD1 (5 bases). The germline gives CDR1 SNHLY, CDR2 FYNNEI. This CDR3 is 12 amino acids long. The CDR3: CGAQVNTDTQYF. The CDR3 DNA sequence: TGTGGGGCACAGGTTAATACAGATACGCAGTATTTT.

This clonotype has at least ten counts. V and J are TRBV29-1 and TRBJ2-7; 11 bases line up with TRBD1. This CDR3 contains 14 residues. Germline lookup yields CDR1 SQVTM and CDR2 ANQGSEA. The trim removed 7 bases at V and 3 bases at J, leaving 8 bases unmatched. The CDR3 DNA sequence: TGCAGCGCTGTTTGGGGGACAGGGGGCTACGAGCAGTACTTC. Its protein is CSAVWGTGGYEQYF.

V usage is TRBV7-8 and J usage is TRBJ2-5, with TRBD2 identical over 7 bases. From germline, CDR1 is SGHVS and CDR2 FQNEAQ. CDR3 length: 18 amino acids. The trim removed 5 bases at V and 3 bases at J, leaving 18 bases unmatched. CDR3 DNA sequence: TGTGCCAGCAGCCTTACGCCGACGGGGCGGGGGATCAAAGAGACCCAGTACTTC. Translation: CASSLTPTGRGIKETQYF. Full variable domain (missing parts from reference TRBV7-8 and TRBJ2-5): GAGVSQSPRYKVAKRGQDVALRCDPISGHVSLFWYQQALGQGPEFLTYFQNEAQLDKSGLPSDRFFAERPEGSVSTLKIQRTQQEDSAVYLCASSLTPTGRGIKETQYFGPGTRLLVL.

The chain uses TRBV20-1 and TRBJ1-1; unclear D gene. From germline, CDR1 is DFQATT and CDR2 SNEGSKA (reference sequence). Trimming stripped 3 bases from V and 3 bases from J, with 11 bases between. The CDR3 is 13 residues long. The CDR3 DNA sequence: TGCAGTGCTAGTCCCCTTGAGGACACTGAAGCTTTCTTT. Its protein product is CSASPLEDTEAFF.